The 3 T cell receptor beta chains in this list originate from one sample, sequenced in a study of early T cells in non-severe SARS-CoV-2 infection. TCRdb reprocessed the 5' RACE reads with MiXCR, giving one entry per CDR3 protein. Of over 85,000 distinct CDR3 sequences in the sample, roughly 12% are singletons; the top ten hold 3% to 4.5%. Here the sequenced sample was whole blood, taken at baseline. The receptors originated from an adult who was a healthcare worker with PCR-confirmed SARS-CoV-2 infection or an uninfected control (not recorded which).

The V and J genes are TRBV7-3 and TRBJ1-2; possibly TRBD1 for D (5 bases). This CDR3 has 14 amino acids. Germline values: CDR1 SGHTA, CDR2 FQGTGA. Trimming took 4 bases from V and 3 from J, leaving 12 bases between them. The CDR3 sequence: CASSSAGSDYGYTF. The CDR3 region has the DNA TGTGCCAGCAGCTCAGCAGGGTCCGACTATGGCTACACCTTC. The full variable domain, its missing parts supplied by reference TRBV7-3 and TRBJ1-2, is GAGVSQTPSNKVTEKGKYVELRCDPISGHTALYWYRQSLGQGPEFLIYFQGTGAADDSGLPNDRFFAVRPEGSVSTLKIQRTERGDSAVYLCASSSAGSDYGYTFGSGTRLTVV.

This clonotype has just a few counts. The V call is TRBV6-5, the J call TRBJ2-3, with a weak D call TRBD1 (6 bases). Germline V CDR1 and CDR2: MNHEY, SVGAGI. This CDR3 comprises 15 residues. V lost 0 bases, J lost 3 bases, and 10 bases lay in between. This CDR3 reads CASSYSGARTDTQYF. CDR3 coding DNA: TGTGCCAGCAGTTACTCGGGGGCGCGGACAGATACGCAGTATTTT.

This clonotype was seen a few times. The V call is TRBV28, the J call TRBJ2-7, with D hard to call. The CDR3 contains 12 residues. V lost 3 bases and J 4 bases, leaving 7 bases between the germline ends. Germline CDR1 is MDHEN and CDR2 is SYDVKM. CDR3 sequence: CASSLDVYEQYF. The CDR3 DNA follows: TGTGCCAGCAGTTTGGACGTTTACGAGCAGTACTTC.